This TCR beta chain is from a study of a mutant IDH1 vaccine in newly diagnosed glioma. Study-wide background: Patients came in for eight vaccinations, in weeks 1, 3, 5, 7, 11, 15, 19 and 23. The study started vaccination 4-6 weeks after radiotherapy alone, or with temozolomide cycles.

Time point here: week 23, last vaccination. Every single dose of the vaccine, 300 ug of mutant IDH1 20-mer peptide, came with topical imiquimod. Each tumor in the donors was a new WHO grade 3 or 4 astrocytoma, IDH1-mutant and ATRX-lost. Data came from immunoSEQ multiplex PCR; TCRdb stores just in-frame clones and leaves some out. The repertoire includes just over 65,000 clones, approximately 80% of them detected once, and roughly 15% sits in the top ten. This CDR3 spans 13 amino acids. V was pared by 5 bases and J by 1 base, with 8 bases between. Per the germline V gene, CDR1 is MNHEY and CDR2 is SVGAGI. There are a few counts of this clone. What it binds is unknown. Study results and caveats: Vaccination elicited immune responses in around 93% of patients.

Sequencing used PBMCs, obtained from a glioma patient whose treatment included an IDH1 peptide vaccine. The chain links TRBV6-5 to TRBJ1-1; no clear D gene. The origin of this receptor is a man between 18 and 35 years old with glioma. In nucleotides, the CDR3 is TGTGCCAGCAGTCGGGAGGCGAACACTGAAGCTTTCTTT. This encodes CASSREANTEAFF.